The present entry profiles one T cell receptor (beta chain) with its context. The repertoire was sequenced with immunoSEQ multiplex PCR; TCRdb's copy has only in-frame clones and lacks some. The table lists tens of thousands of clones, about 80% of them singletons. These data belong to a study of OX40 agonist ivuxolimab in advanced cancers. The input for sequencing was CD4+ or CD8+ T cells sorted from blood, taken in a trial of the OX40 agonist ivuxolimab. This sequence was found in an adult with an advanced solid tumor such as melanoma, head and neck, liver or kidney cancer.

Written as DNA, the CDR3 is TGTGCCAGCAGCTTAGGTCTAGCGGGGGGGCGGGCAGATACGCAGTATTTT. This translates into CASSLGLAGGRADTQYF. V usage is TRBV7-2 and J usage is TRBJ2-3; 12 bases agree with TRBD2. J lost 4 bases, V lost 1 base, and 6 bases had no gene match. The germline V gene has CDR1 SGHTA and CDR2 FQGNSA. CDR3 length: 17 amino acids.